Following are 12 T cell receptor beta chains from one sample sequenced in a study of response to subunit inactivated influenza vaccine. TCRdb analysed the RT-PCR reads with MiXCR anew, one entry per CDR3 protein. The repertoire includes under 950,000 distinct CDR3 sequences, less than 25% of them detected once, and about 9.4% sits in the top ten. The sequenced sample was PBMCs from blood, obtained around 5 days after vaccination. The source is a man between 50 and 59 years old who received an inactivated influenza vaccine.

This clonotype was observed a handful of times. This rearrangement joins TRBV19 to TRBJ2-7, with 8 positions matching TRBD1. The germline V gene encodes CDR1 LNHDA and CDR2 SQIVND (reference sequence). Trimming cost V 5 bases and J 2 bases; bases outside gene matches: 5. This CDR3 is built from 14 residues. The CDR3 coding sequence is TGTGCCAGTAGTTCGCAGGGGGCGGCCTACGAGCAGTACTTC. It encodes CASSSQGAAYEQYF.

This sequence joins TRBV20-1 and TRBJ2-1; 10 positions match TRBD2. Germline lookup yields CDR1 DFQATT and CDR2 SNEGSKA (reference sequence). V dropped 2 bases and J dropped 3; count of bases not matched to a gene: 7. The CDR3 loop spans 16 amino acids. The CDR3 DNA sequence: TGCAGTGCTAGACCTAAGCGGGAGGGAATCTACAATGAGCAGTTCTTC. Its protein product is CSARPKREGIYNEQFF.

This clonotype has more than one count but fewer than ten. The chain uses TRBV4-3 and TRBJ2-6; unclear D gene. Deletions cut 1 base from V and 3 bases from J, with 10 bases between. The CDR3 covers 16 residues. Germline V CDR1 and CDR2: LGHNA, YSLEER. As DNA, the CDR3 is TGCGCCAGCAGCCAAGCCCCCAAAGGTGGGGCCAACGTCCTGACTTTC. Translated, it gives CASSQAPKGGANVLTF.

This clonotype was counted only a few times. The J gene is TRBJ1-5, the V gene TRBV12-3 or TRBV12-4; 7 bases match TRBD1. V dropped 6 bases and J dropped 11; count of bases not matched to a gene: 10. The CDR3 has 13 amino acids. Here the CDR3 reads CASSLTGSLSQHF. DNA of the CDR3: TGTGCCAGCAGCCTGACAGGGAGTTTGTCCCAGCATTTT.

This clonotype has a count of ten or more. The chain combines TRBV28 with TRBJ2-3; the D is unclear. This CDR3 spans 15 amino acids. The V end was cut by 6 bases, the J end by 0 bases, with 13 bases between. The germline V gene has CDR1 MDHEN and CDR2 SYDVKM. The CDR3 nucleotides read TGTGCCAGCAGCCCCCCGACCCTCAGCACAGATACGCAGTATTTT. It encodes CASSPPTLSTDTQYF. Combining the CDR3 with reference TRBV28 and TRBJ2-3 gives the whole variable domain DVKVTQSSRYLVKRTGEKVFLECVQDMDHENMFWYRQDPGLGLRLIYFSYDVKMKEKGDIPEGYSVSREKKERFSLILESASTNQTSMYLCASSPPTLSTDTQYFGPGTRLTVL.

This chain's CDR3 is CASSLAGRGSETQYF. CDR3 in DNA: TGTGCCAGCAGCTTAGCGGGGAGGGGGTCGGAGACCCAGTACTTC. The V gene is TRBV7-6, the J gene TRBJ2-5; weak D call: TRBD2 (7 bases). This CDR3 region has 15 residues. V lost 0 bases and J lost 5, with 13 bases in between. Looked up from germline, CDR1 is SGHVS and CDR2 is FNYEAQ.

This chain links TRBV27 with TRBJ2-3; the match to TRBD2 covers 7 bases. The CDR3 sequence is 14 residues long. V was clipped by 1 base and J by 3 bases; unmatched bases: 1. CDR1 and CDR2 (germline): MNHEY, SMNVEV (reference sequence). The CDR3 protein is CASSLWGGTDTQYF. CDR3 coding DNA: TGTGCCAGCAGTTTATGGGGGGGGACAGATACGCAGTATTTT.

CDR3 nucleotide sequence: TGCGCCAGCAGCCAGAGGAGGAATGAGCAGTTCTTC. It is translated as CASSQRRNEQFF. The rearrangement uses TRBV4-3 and TRBJ2-1, with a weak D call TRBD2 (5 bases). This CDR3 is 12 amino acids long. The V end lost 3 bases, the J end lost 7 bases, and 7 bases lay between the germline ends. CDR1 and CDR2 (germline): LGHNA, YSLEER.

Only a few counts were recorded for this clonotype. CDR3 nucleotides: TGTGCCAGCAGCACCTCACGAAACACCATATATTTT. Amino acid sequence: CASSTSRNTIYF. The J gene is TRBJ1-3, the V gene TRBV12-3 or TRBV12-4; D is ambiguous. The CDR3 is 12 residues long. The V end lost 6 bases, the J end lost 5 bases, and 8 bases lay between the germline ends.

The chain couples TRBV24-1 to TRBJ2-5, with D perhaps being TRBD1 or TRBD2 (5 bases each). V was pared by 7 bases and J by 5 bases, with 19 bases between. Germline lookup yields CDR1 KGHDR and CDR2 SFDVKD. The CDR3 runs 15 residues. The CDR3 loop reads CATSPGRRGWETQYF. As DNA, the CDR3 is TGTGCCACCAGCCCGGGACGTAGGGGTTGGGAGACCCAGTACTTC.

V gene TRBV7-9 combines with J gene TRBJ2-5, with 10 bases aligning to TRBD2. The V gene end was trimmed by 4 bases and the J gene end by 5 bases; junction bases not matched to a gene: 4. CDR1 is SEHNR, CDR2 FQNEAQ, per germline (reference sequence). The CDR3 is 14 residues long. The CDR3 coding sequence is TGTGCCAGCAGCTCTAGCGGGAGCGGGGAGACCCAGTACTTC. It is translated as CASSSSGSGETQYF. The whole variable domain, filled in from reference TRBV7-9 and TRBJ2-5, reads DTGVSQNPRHKITKRGQNVTFRCDPISEHNRLYWYRQTLGQGPEFLTYFQNEAQLEKSRLLSDRFSAERPKGSFSTLEIQRTEQGDSAMYLCASSSSGSGETQYFGPGTRLLVL.

This clonotype has at least ten counts. This chain uses TRBV6-2 or TRBV6-3 with TRBJ1-2, with 8 bases fitting TRBD1. Germline V lookup: CDR1 MNHEY, CDR2 SVGEGT. The CDR3 covers 18 residues. The ends lost 5 bases at V and 7 bases at J; junction bases unmatched: 21. CDR3 sequence (DNA): TGTGCCAGCAGTCAACCCCAGGGGGCGCGTAGAATCGCCGCTGGCTACACCTTC. The encoded protein is CASSQPQGARRIAAGYTF.